These 25 T cell receptor beta chains were sequenced from one sample in a study of T cell responses to AZD1222 COVID-19 vaccine (dated by TCRdb to about 2021). The time point label, as the study defines it: about 28 days (+/-7) after the second vaccine dose. What the treatment or condition label conveys for this sample: meningococcal conjugate vaccine given as trial control. The library relied on the immunoSEQ multiplex PCR assay. Drawn from immuneACCESS, this table holds only the in-frame rearrangements with V and J called that TCRdb kept. Clones are partly lost; checked studies trace under half to an unresolved V gene and leave the rest unexplained. The sample has about 210,000 clones on record, 94% of them singletons. The ten largest clones take up around 1.7% of the sample. The sample in question was peripheral blood, obtained 28 days after the second dose of the MenACWY control vaccine. These receptors originate from an adult who received the MenACWY meningococcal vaccine as a control.

The genes are TRBV30 and TRBJ1-2; D is undetermined. Germline-derived CDR1 and CDR2 are GTSNPN and SVGIG (reference sequence). The V end lost 2 bases, the J end lost 8 bases, and 15 bases lay between the germline ends. The CDR3 extends over 13 amino acids. The CDR3 sequence is CAWSLWATWGYTF. The CDR3 nucleotides read TGTGCCTGGAGTTTATGGGCCACTTGGGGCTACACCTTC.

The chain recombines TRBV9 with TRBJ1-3; D uncertain. Trimming removed 0 bases at V and 1 base at J, with 5 bases between. This CDR3 contains 14 residues. CDR1 is SGDLS, CDR2 YYNGEE, per germline. The CDR3 nucleotides read TGTGCCAGCAGCGTAGGTGTGTCTGGAAACACCATATATTTT. It yields the protein CASSVGVSGNTIYF.

The chain carries TRBV24-1 and TRBJ2-1; possible D gene TRBD1, 5 bases. The CDR3 consists of 14 residues. V lost 3 bases and J 4 bases, leaving 9 bases between the germline ends. Germline CDR1 KGHDR, CDR2 SFDVKD. The CDR3 DNA reads as TGTGCCACCAGTGATGGACACCTATACAATGAGCAGTTCTTC. This sequence encodes CATSDGHLYNEQFF.

The chain links TRBV28 to TRBJ2-7; 13 bases agree with TRBD2. Germline V gives CDR1 MDHEN, CDR2 SYDVKM. The J segment lost 6 bases and the V segment lost 2 bases, leaving 4 bases of the junction unmatched. The CDR3 has 15 amino acids. CDR3 coding DNA: TGTGCCAGCAGTTTACCGGGACTAGCGGGGCTCGAGCAGTACTTC. Translated: CASSLPGLAGLEQYF.

The CDR3 region is CSGTIRERNTEAFF. As DNA, the CDR3 is TGCAGCGGCACGATACGGGAGAGGAACACTGAAGCTTTCTTT. The chain links TRBV29-1 to TRBJ1-1; D is unclear. The germline V gene has CDR1 SQVTM and CDR2 ANQGSEA. Trimming left V 7 bases short and J 1 base short, with 16 bases between. The CDR3 runs 14 residues.

V is TRBV7-3 and J is TRBJ2-1; the D is unclear. The CDR3 is 13 residues long. Germline V gene sequence: CDR1 SGHTA, CDR2 FQGTGA. Trimming shortened V by 5 bases and J by 10 bases, and 15 bases separated the two germline ends. The CDR3 is CASSPSRAREQFF. CDR3 coding DNA: TGTGCCAGCAGCCCCTCCCGGGCCAGGGAGCAGTTCTTC.

The genes are TRBV5-1 and TRBJ2-7, with D maybe TRBD2 (6 bases). Germline CDR1 is SGHRS and CDR2 is YFSETQ. With 0 bases removed from V and 9 bases from J, the gap between germline ends came to 19 bases. This CDR3 region has 15 residues. CDR3 sequence reads: CASSLAGTQAQGQYF. The CDR3 nucleotides read TGCGCCAGCAGCTTGGCCGGGACTCAAGCTCAAGGGCAGTACTTC.

The rearrangement joins TRBV5-4 to TRBJ2-2; 8 bases are a match to TRBD2. The germline gives CDR1 SGHNT, CDR2 YYREEE (reference sequence). The junction had 4 bases not matched to a gene; V was cut back by 4 bases and J by 2 bases. CDR3 length equals 15 residues. CDR3 amino acids: CASSPGGLNTGELFF. The CDR3 DNA is TGTGCCAGCAGCCCGGGGGGGTTAAACACCGGGGAGCTGTTTTTT.

The chain joins TRBV24-1 to TRBJ2-5; D gene ambiguous. The germline V gene has CDR1 KGHDR and CDR2 SFDVKD. The CDR3 covers 13 residues. Trimming stripped 5 bases from V and 2 bases from J, with 8 bases between. The CDR3 DNA is TGTGCCACCAGTGCAACAGCTCAAGAGACCCAGTACTTC. Amino acid sequence: CATSATAQETQYF.

This chain links TRBV11-2 with TRBJ2-1; possibly TRBD2 for D (6 bases). The CDR3 consists of 15 residues. The germline V gene has CDR1 SGHAT and CDR2 FQNNGV. Between the trimmed V and J ends, which lost 1 base and 4 bases, there was a span of 11 bases. This chain's CDR3 is CASSLAGSIYNEQFF. CDR3 DNA sequence: TGTGCCAGCAGCTTAGCCGGGAGTATATACAATGAGCAGTTCTTC.

This chain connects TRBV7-9 to TRBJ2-7; the match to TRBD1 covers 10 bases. With 0 bases clipped from V and 2 bases from J, the junction kept 13 bases outside the gene matches. Germline V CDR1 and CDR2: SEHNR, FQNEAQ (reference sequence). The CDR3 sequence is 19 residues long. CDR3 nucleotide sequence: TGTGCCAGCAGCTTAGCCGAACCCGGGACAGGGGAGGACGCCTACGAGCAGTACTTC. It translates to CASSLAEPGTGEDAYEQYF. Full variable domain (outside the CDR3, taken from reference TRBV7-9 and TRBJ2-7): DTGVSQNPRHKITKRGQNVTFRCDPISEHNRLYWYRQTLGQGPEFLTYFQNEAQLEKSRLLSDRFSAERPKGSFSTLEIQRTEQGDSAMYLCASSLAEPGTGEDAYEQYFGPGTRLTVT.

The chain has TRBV29-1 and TRBJ2-5; D gene unclear. CDR3 size: 14 residues. The ends were cut back, 4 bases at V and 1 base at J, with 13 bases in the middle. CDR1 SQVTM and CDR2 ANQGSEA come from the germline V gene. CDR3 nucleotide sequence: TGCAGCGTTGCTGTGGGAACGGCCCAAGAGACCCAGTACTTC. Its translation is CSVAVGTAQETQYF.

This chain joins TRBV7-9 and TRBJ1-6; possibly TRBD1 for D (5 bases). Trimming pared 4 bases from V and 7 bases from J, leaving 11 bases between. This CDR3 has 14 residues. Germline CDR1 is SEHNR and CDR2 is FQNEAQ (reference sequence). The CDR3 reads CASSSGRANSPLHF. CDR3 DNA sequence: TGTGCCAGCAGCTCGGGACGGGCCAATTCACCCCTCCACTTT. Drawing the rest from reference TRBV7-9 and TRBJ1-6, the complete variable domain is DTGVSQNPRHKITKRGQNVTFRCDPISEHNRLYWYRQTLGQGPEFLTYFQNEAQLEKSRLLSDRFSAERPKGSFSTLEIQRTEQGDSAMYLCASSSGRANSPLHFGNGTRLTVT.

This rearrangement joins TRBV3-1 (or the pseudogene TRBV3-2) to TRBJ2-2; D may be TRBD1 (5 bases). Germline CDR1 reads LGHDT; CDR2 reads YNNKEL (reference sequence). The germline V and J ends were trimmed by 4 bases and 6 bases, with 12 bases remaining between them. This CDR3 is 14 amino acids long. The CDR3 DNA is TGTGCCAGCAGCCGCGCATCAGGGCCCGGGGAGCTGTTTTTT. Encoded protein: CASSRASGPGELFF.

The gene calls are TRBV11-3 and TRBJ2-7, with a possible D match to TRBD2 (6 bases). The germline V gene encodes CDR1 SGHNT and CDR2 YENEEA. The CDR3 is 13 residues long. Trimming removed 6 bases from V and 6 bases from J, with 15 bases in between. CDR3 coding DNA: TGTGCCAGCAGTTCTCCCCGGGACTCCGAGCAGTACTTC. Its protein is CASSSPRDSEQYF.

The V gene is TRBV4-1, the J gene TRBJ1-5; D is unclear. This CDR3 is built from 16 residues. Looked up from germline, CDR1 is MGHRA and CDR2 is YSYEKL. V was shortened by 3 bases and J by 5 bases, with 17 bases between the two germline ends. The CDR3, as DNA: TGCGCCAGCAGCCACCGCCATCCGGGAGGCTATCAGCCCCAGCATTTT. Residues: CASSHRHPGGYQPQHF.

The rearrangement uses TRBV6-5 and TRBJ2-7, with 11 bases that match TRBD1. The CDR3 runs to 15 residues. From germline, CDR1 is MNHEY and CDR2 SVGAGI. The DNA for the CDR3 is TGTGCTATAGTCGAGCCGGGACAGGGGGCCTACGAGCAGTACTTC. This gives the protein CAIVEPGQGAYEQYF.

V and J are TRBV6-4 and TRBJ1-2, with TRBD1 matching over 9 bases. V lost 3 bases, J lost 4 bases, and 12 bases stayed unmatched. CDR3 length: 17 amino acids. Germline values: CDR1 MRHNA, CDR2 SNTAGT. The CDR3: CASSEEPTGGETYGYTF. The CDR3 coding sequence is TGTGCCAGCAGTGAGGAACCCACAGGGGGCGAAACCTATGGCTACACCTTC.

The chain combines TRBV18 with TRBJ1-5, with 7 bases matching TRBD1. Unmatched junction bases numbered 5, after V lost 6 bases and J lost 0 bases. The germline CDR1 and CDR2 sequences are KGHSH and LQKENI. This CDR3 contains 15 residues. The chain's CDR3 is CASSEGQPSNQPQHF. CDR3 in DNA: TGTGCCAGCTCCGAGGGACAGCCTAGCAATCAGCCCCAGCATTTT.

The chain combines TRBV7-9 with TRBJ2-2; D gene ambiguous. Trimming cost V 3 bases and J 5 bases, with 4 bases left between them. This CDR3 spans 12 amino acids. In germline, CDR1 is SEHNR, CDR2 FQNEAQ (reference sequence). CDR3 in DNA: TGTGCCAGCAGCTTCTCGACCGGGGAGCTGTTTTTT. Residues: CASSFSTGELFF.

J is TRBJ2-3 and V is TRBV9; possible D gene TRBD1, 5 bases. The germline V gene has CDR1 SGDLS and CDR2 YYNGEE. The V and J ends lost 0 bases and 10 bases respectively, with 15 bases between them. The CDR3 has 14 amino acids. Here the CDR3 DNA reads TGTGCCAGCAGCGTAGGTCCCATCTGGGGCCCGCAGTATTTT. As protein: CASSVGPIWGPQYF.

The chain has TRBV5-1 and TRBJ2-2; D call uncertain. Germline V lookup: CDR1 SGHRS, CDR2 YFSETQ. V was pared by 0 bases and J by 1 base, with 7 bases between. The CDR3 spans 15 residues. CDR3 nucleotide sequence: TGCGCCAGCAGCTTGGACAGCCAGAACACCGGGGAGCTGTTTTTT. It specifies CASSLDSQNTGELFF. Based on the CDR3 plus reference TRBV5-1 and TRBJ2-2, the full variable domain is KAGVTQTPRYLIKTRGQQVTLSCSPISGHRSVSWYQQTPGQGLQFLFEYFSETQRNKGNFPGRFSGRQFSNSRSEMNVSTLELGDSALYLCASSLDSQNTGELFFGEGSRLTVL.

This chain connects TRBV2 to TRBJ2-1; D gene uncertain. In germline, CDR1 is SNHLY, CDR2 FYNNEI. This CDR3 has 13 residues. Trimming shortened V by 2 bases and J by 1 base, and 3 bases separated the two germline ends. This CDR3 reads CASSERSYNEQFF. The CDR3 coding sequence is TGTGCCAGCAGTGAAAGGTCCTACAATGAGCAGTTCTTC.

This chain connects TRBV6-5 to TRBJ1-3, with D hard to call. This CDR3 has 15 residues. Germline lookup yields CDR1 MNHEY and CDR2 SVGAGI. V was shortened by 6 bases and J by 0 bases, with 12 bases between the two germline ends. CDR3 bases: TGTGCCAGCAGGACCGACGACTTCTCTGGAAACACCATATATTTT. As protein: CASRTDDFSGNTIYF.

This rearrangement joins TRBV28 to TRBJ2-7; possible D gene TRBD1, 6 bases. V was trimmed by 1 base and J by 2 bases, leaving 18 bases between them. Germline V gene sequence: CDR1 MDHEN, CDR2 SYDVKM. CDR3 size: 17 residues. This CDR3 reads CASSLSRTTGTTYEQYF. As DNA, the CDR3 is TGTGCCAGCAGTTTATCCCGCACAACTGGGACAACCTACGAGCAGTACTTC.